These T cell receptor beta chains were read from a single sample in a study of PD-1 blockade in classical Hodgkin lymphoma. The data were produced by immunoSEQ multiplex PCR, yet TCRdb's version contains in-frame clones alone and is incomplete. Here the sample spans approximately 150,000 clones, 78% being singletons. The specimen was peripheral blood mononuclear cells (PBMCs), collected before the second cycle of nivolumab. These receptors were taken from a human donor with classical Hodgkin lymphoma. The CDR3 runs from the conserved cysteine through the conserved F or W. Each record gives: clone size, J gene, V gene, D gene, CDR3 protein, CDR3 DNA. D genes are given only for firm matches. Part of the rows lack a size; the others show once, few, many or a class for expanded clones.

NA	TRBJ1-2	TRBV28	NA	CASSLYQGPRYGYTF	TGTGCCAGCAGTTTATATCAGGGCCCCCGCTATGGCTACACCTTC
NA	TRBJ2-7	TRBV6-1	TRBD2	CASSDWGGVTEQYF	TGTGCCAGCAGTGATTGGGGGGGGGTTACGGAGCAGTACTTC
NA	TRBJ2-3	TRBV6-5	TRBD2	CASSYSTSGYTDTQYF	TGTGCCAGCAGTTACTCGACTAGCGGGTACACAGATACGCAGTATTTT
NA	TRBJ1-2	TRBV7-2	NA	CASSSKGTAYGYTF	TGTGCCAGCAGCTCGAAAGGGACCGCCTATGGCTACACCTTC
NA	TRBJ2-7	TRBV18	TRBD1	CASSPRTGAYEQYF	TGTGCCAGCTCACCGAGGACAGGGGCATACGAGCAGTACTTC
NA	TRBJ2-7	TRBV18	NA	CASSPGPSEQYF	TGTGCCAGCTCACCAGGCCCCTCCGAGCAGTACTTC
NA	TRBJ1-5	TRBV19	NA	CASSRGLHSNQPQHF	TGTGCCAGTAGCAGGGGACTCCATAGCAATCAGCCCCAGCATTTT
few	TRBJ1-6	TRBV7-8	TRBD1	CASSSDRVQSPLHF	TGTGCCAGCAGTTCCGACAGGGTACAATCACCCCTCCACTTT
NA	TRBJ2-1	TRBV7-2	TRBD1	CASSWDRVANEQFF	TGTGCCAGCAGCTGGGACAGGGTGGCCAATGAGCAGTTCTTC
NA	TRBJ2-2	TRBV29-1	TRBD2	CSVEVQAGGPRTGELLF	TGCAGCGTTGAAGTTCAAGCGGGAGGGCCACGGACCGGGGAGCTGCTTTTT
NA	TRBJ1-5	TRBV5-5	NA	CASSQFQGRGQPQHF	TGTGCCAGCAGCCAGTTTCAGGGACGAGGTCAGCCCCAGCATTTT
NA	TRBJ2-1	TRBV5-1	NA	CASSFSGAYNEQFF	TGCGCCAGCAGCTTCTCTGGGGCCTACAATGAGCAGTTCTTC
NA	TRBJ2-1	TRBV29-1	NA	CSVDSGTNNEQFF	TGCAGCGTTGATTCCGGGACCAACAATGAGCAGTTCTTC
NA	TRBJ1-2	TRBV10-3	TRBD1	CAISLQGILSYGYTF	TGTGCCATCAGTCTACAGGGGATCCTGAGCTATGGCTACACCTTC
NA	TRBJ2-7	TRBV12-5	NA	CASGFFLGGEQYF	TGTGCTAGTGGTTTCTTCTTGGGTGGCGAGCAGTACTTC
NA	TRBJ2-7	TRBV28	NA	CASSLPPGTNYEQYF	TGTGCCAGCAGTTTACCCCCCGGGACAAACTACGAGCAGTACTTC
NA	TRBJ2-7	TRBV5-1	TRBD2	CASSDSATSAEQYF	TGCGCCAGCAGTGACTCCGCAACTAGCGCCGAGCAGTACTTC
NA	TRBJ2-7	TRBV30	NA	CAWSPRVEQYF	TGTGCCTGGAGTCCAAGGGTCGAGCAGTACTTC
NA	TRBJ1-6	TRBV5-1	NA	CASSLAGQASYNSPLHF	TGCGCCAGCAGCTTGGCCGGGCAGGCTTCCTATAATTCACCCCTCCACTTT
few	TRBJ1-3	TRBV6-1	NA	CASSEVRTGNTIYF	TGTGCCAGCAGTGAAGTAAGGACTGGAAACACCATATATTTT
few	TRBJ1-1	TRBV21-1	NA	CASSDIGVGTEAFF	TGTGCCAGCAGCGATATTGGAGTGGGCACTGAAGCTTTCTTT
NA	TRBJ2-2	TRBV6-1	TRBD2	CASSVAGGNTGELFF	TGTGCCAGCAGCGTAGCGGGAGGAAACACCGGGGAGCTGTTTTTT
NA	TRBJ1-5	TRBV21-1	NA	CASSKAGGEFSNQPQHF	TGTGCCAGCAGCAAAGCTGGGGGAGAGTTTAGCAATCAGCCCCAGCATTTT
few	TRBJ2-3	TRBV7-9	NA	CASSLGDGPTDTQYF	TGTGCCAGCAGCTTAGGGGACGGACCCACAGATACGCAGTATTTT
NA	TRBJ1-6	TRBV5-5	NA	CASSLRGSSYNSPLHF	TGTGCCAGCAGCTTGAGAGGGAGCTCCTATAATTCACCCCTCCACTTT
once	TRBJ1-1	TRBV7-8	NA	CASSHRRVNTEAFF	TGTGCCAGCAGCCACCGGAGGGTAAACACTGAAGCTTTCTTT
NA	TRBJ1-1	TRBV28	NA	CASRALGPEGTEAFF	TGTGCCAGCAGAGCCTTGGGGCCGGAGGGTACTGAAGCTTTCTTT
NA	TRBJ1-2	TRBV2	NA	CASTREGSRELSGYTF	TGTGCCAGCACCCGAGAGGGGAGCAGGGAACTAAGTGGCTACACCTTC
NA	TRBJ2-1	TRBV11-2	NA	CASSLELRQSSYNEQFF	TGTGCCAGCAGCTTAGAATTAAGACAGAGCTCCTACAATGAGCAGTTCTTC
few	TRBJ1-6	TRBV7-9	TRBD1	CASSARDSYNSPLHF	TGTGCCAGCAGCGCAAGGGACAGTTATAATTCACCCCTCCACTTT
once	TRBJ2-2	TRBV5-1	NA	CASSLTLTGELFF	TGCGCCAGCAGCTTGACTCTCACCGGGGAGCTGTTTTTT
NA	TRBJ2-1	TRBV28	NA	CASSLLGWSRRPAYNEQFF	TGTGCCAGCAGTTTATTAGGTTGGAGTCGGAGGCCCGCCTACAATGAGCAGTTCTTC
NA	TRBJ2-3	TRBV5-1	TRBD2	CASKGLAGGTDTQYF	TGCGCCAGCAAGGGACTAGCGGGGGGGACAGATACGCAGTATTTT
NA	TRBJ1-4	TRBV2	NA	CASSVRVNEKLFF	TGTGCCAGCAGTGTCAGGGTGAATGAAAAACTGTTTTTT
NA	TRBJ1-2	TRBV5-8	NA	CASSLGNYGYTF	TGTGCCAGCAGCCTGGGTAACTATGGCTACACCTTC
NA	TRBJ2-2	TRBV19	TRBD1	CASIGQGVSGELFF	TGTGCCAGTATAGGTCAGGGGGTGTCCGGGGAGCTGTTTTTT
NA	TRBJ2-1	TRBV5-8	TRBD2	CASSLMVAGGYYNEQFF	TGTGCCAGCAGCTTGATGGTAGCGGGGGGTTATTACAATGAGCAGTTCTTC
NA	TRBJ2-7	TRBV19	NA	CASSITTTYEQYF	TGTGCCAGTAGTATAACTACCACCTACGAGCAGTACTTC
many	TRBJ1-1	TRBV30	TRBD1	CAPSYTERQGFMNTEAFF	TGTGCCCCCTCGTACACGGAAAGACAGGGGTTCATGAACACTGAAGCTTTCTTT
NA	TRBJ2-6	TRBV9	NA	CASTLRGSGANVLTF	TGTGCCAGCACCCTTCGTGGCTCTGGGGCCAACGTCCTGACTTTC
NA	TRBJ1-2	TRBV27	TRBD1	CASRRTGGFDGYTF	TGTGCCAGCAGAAGGACAGGGGGCTTTGATGGCTACACCTTC
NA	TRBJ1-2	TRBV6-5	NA	CASSSGTRGGYTF	TGTGCCAGCAGTTCCGGCACCCGTGGTGGCTACACCTTC
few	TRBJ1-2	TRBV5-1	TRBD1	CASSPRQGTVGGYTF	TGCGCCAGCAGCCCGAGACAGGGGACAGTCGGTGGCTACACCTTC
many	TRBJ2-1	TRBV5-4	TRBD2	CASSLASGRGGNEQFF	TGTGCCAGCAGCTTGGCTAGCGGGCGTGGGGGCAATGAGCAGTTCTTC
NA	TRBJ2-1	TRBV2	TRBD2	CASSAPGTSGPYYNEQFF	TGTGCCAGCAGCGCACCCGGGACTAGCGGGCCCTACTACAATGAGCAGTTCTTC
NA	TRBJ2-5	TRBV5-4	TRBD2	CASSSKASGEETQYF	TGTGCCAGCAGCAGCAAGGCTAGCGGTGAGGAGACCCAGTACTTC
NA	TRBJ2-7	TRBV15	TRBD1	CATSRVTGGADEQYF	TGTGCCACCAGCAGAGTGACAGGGGGCGCGGACGAGCAGTACTTC
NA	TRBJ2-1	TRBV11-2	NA	CASRASGVEQFF	TGTGCCAGCAGGGCATCAGGGGTTGAGCAGTTCTTC
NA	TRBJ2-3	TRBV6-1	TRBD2	CASSWTSGNADTQYF	TGTGCCAGCAGTTGGACTAGCGGGAATGCAGATACGCAGTATTTT
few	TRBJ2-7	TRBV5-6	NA	CASSLVINEQYF	TGTGCCAGCAGCTTGGTGATCAACGAGCAGTACTTC
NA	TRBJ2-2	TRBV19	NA	CASSRGVDYTGELFF	TGTGCCAGTAGCAGGGGTGTTGATTACACCGGGGAGCTGTTTTTT
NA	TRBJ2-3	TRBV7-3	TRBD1	CASSRVDRDADTQYF	TGTGCCAGCAGCCGGGTGGACAGGGACGCAGATACGCAGTATTTT
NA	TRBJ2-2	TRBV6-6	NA	CASSNRDTGELFF	TGTGCCAGCAGCAACAGGGACACCGGGGAGCTGTTTTTT
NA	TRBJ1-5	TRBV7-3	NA	CASSLMGDQPQHF	TGTGCCAGCAGCTTAATGGGGGATCAGCCCCAGCATTTT
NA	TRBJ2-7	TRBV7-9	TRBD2	CASSPMTSGRDYEQYF	TGTGCCAGCAGCCCAATGACTAGCGGGAGGGACTACGAGCAGTACTTC
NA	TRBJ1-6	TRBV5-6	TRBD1	CASSPGQGWSPLHF	TGTGCCAGCAGCCCGGGACAGGGGTGGTCACCCCTCCACTTT
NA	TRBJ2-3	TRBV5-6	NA	CASSKDRGHTDTQYF	TGTGCTAGCAGCAAAGACCGGGGACACACAGATACGCAGTATTTT
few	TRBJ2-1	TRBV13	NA	CASSLRVAHNEQFF	TGTGCCAGCAGCTTAAGAGTAGCCCACAATGAGCAGTTCTTC